These 27 T cell receptor beta chains were sequenced from one sample in a study of cytomegalovirus exposure and HLA in healthy donors. The table came from immunoSEQ multiplex PCR; TCRdb's copy has only in-frame clones and leaves some out. The sample includes roughly 330,000 clones, 87% of them seen just once. The sample comprised PBMCs. Source of these receptors: a woman aged 25-40 years in good health and CMV-seropositive.

The V and J genes are TRBV7-2 and TRBJ2-3, with 7 bases matching TRBD1. The CDR3 contains 16 residues. J was trimmed by 0 bases and V by 7 bases; bases with no gene match: 10. The germline CDR1 and CDR2 sequences are SGHTA and FQGNSA. DNA for the CDR3: TGTGCCAGCATGAAGGGACAGTCACCTAGCACAGATACGCAGTATTTT. Its protein is CASMKGQSPSTDTQYF.

The rearrangement joins TRBV29-1 to TRBJ2-1; D call uncertain. This CDR3 has 10 residues. Trimming left V 7 bases short and J 1 base short, with 2 bases between. In germline, CDR1 is SQVTM, CDR2 ANQGSEA. The DNA of the CDR3 is TGCAGCGCATCCTACAATGAGCAGTTCTTC. Its protein product is CSASYNEQFF.

The chain is built from TRBV10-2 and TRBJ1-1, with a possible D match to TRBD1 (6 bases). The V end was cut by 7 bases, the J end by 2 bases, with 8 bases between. Germline values: CDR1 WSHSY, CDR2 SAAADI. The CDR3 loop spans 12 amino acids. The CDR3 is CASTDRNTEAFF. CDR3 sequence (DNA): TGCGCCAGCACGGACAGAAACACTGAAGCTTTCTTT.

The count of this clone is one. The rearrangement joins TRBV29-1 to TRBJ2-7; possibly TRBD1 for D (5 bases). Germline values: CDR1 SQVTM, CDR2 ANQGSEA. This CDR3 region has 12 residues. Trimming took off 3 bases at V and 3 bases at J, with 9 bases between the two ends. The CDR3 region is CSVDGRDYEQYF. The DNA for the CDR3 is TGCAGCGTTGATGGCAGGGACTACGAGCAGTACTTC.

This clone was found once. V and J are TRBV30 and TRBJ2-7; 8 positions match TRBD2. Germline V gene data show CDR1 as GTSNPN and CDR2 as SVGIG (reference sequence). CDR3 size: 15 residues. CDR3 sequence reads: CAAVGLGREGSEQYF. The CDR3 coding sequence is TGTGCTGCCGTTGGATTAGGACGGGAGGGTTCCGAGCAGTACTTC.

The gene calls are TRBV5-1 and TRBJ1-1, with unresolved D. Germline CDR1 and CDR2: SGHRS and YFSETQ. Between the trimmed V and J ends, which lost 0 bases and 3 bases, there was a span of 6 bases. The CDR3 has 13 amino acids. CDR3 residues: CASSLDRDTEAFF. For the CDR3, the DNA is TGCGCCAGCAGCTTGGATAGGGACACTGAAGCTTTCTTT.

The chain has TRBV10-3 and TRBJ1-1; D gene uncertain. Trimming pared 6 bases from V and 1 base from J, leaving 12 bases between. Germline lookup yields CDR1 ENHRY and CDR2 SYGVKD. CDR3 length equals 14 residues. The DNA of the CDR3 is TGTGCCATCAGCCTACACGGATCGAACACTGAAGCTTTCTTT. This translates into CAISLHGSNTEAFF.

CDR3 loop: CASSLGLYNEQFF. The CDR3 DNA is TGCGCCAGCAGCTTGGGACTGTACAATGAGCAGTTCTTC. The chain links TRBV5-1 to TRBJ2-1, with no clear D. CDR1 SGHRS and CDR2 YFSETQ come from the germline V gene. With 0 bases removed from V and 4 bases from J, the gap between germline ends came to 5 bases. CDR3 length equals 13 residues.

The chain employs TRBV29-1 and TRBJ1-3; D is uncertain. Germline assignment: CDR1 SQVTM and CDR2 ANQGSEA. The CDR3 has 15 amino acids. Trimming shortened V by 1 base and J by 0 bases, and 10 bases separated the two germline ends. The CDR3 coding sequence is TGCAGCGTTGAAGTCAACCCGAGCTCTGGAAACACCATATATTTT. It specifies CSVEVNPSSGNTIYF.

The genes are TRBV2 and TRBJ1-4; D unclear. Trimming left V 6 bases short and J 6 bases short, with 8 bases between. The CDR3 covers 12 residues. Germline lookup yields CDR1 SNHLY and CDR2 FYNNEI. The CDR3, as DNA: TGTGCCAGCAGGCCTTTGGATGAAAAACTGTTTTTT. Protein sequence: CASRPLDEKLFF.

This chain joins TRBV9 and TRBJ2-5; D is unresolved. The CDR3 has 13 residues. Germline V gene lookup returns CDR1 SGDLS and CDR2 YYNGEE. The V and J ends lost 4 bases and 1 base respectively, with 8 bases between them. DNA of the CDR3: TGTGCCAGCAGCCCCCTCGGCCAAGAGACCCAGTACTTC. Protein: CASSPLGQETQYF.

The genes are TRBV5-4 and TRBJ1-6; a weak D match, TRBD1 (6 bases). Germline loops: CDR1 SGHNT, CDR2 YYREEE (reference sequence). The CDR3 contains 14 residues. V was cut by 2 bases and J by 7 bases, with 10 bases left in between. CDR3 coding DNA: TGTGCCAGCAGCTTAAACACAGGGAATTCACCCCTCCACTTT. It specifies CASSLNTGNSPLHF.

The V call is TRBV30, the J call TRBJ1-6, with 7 bases identical to TRBD1. This CDR3 has 15 amino acids. Germline V CDR1 and CDR2: GTSNPN, SVGIG (reference sequence). The junction had 5 bases not matched to a gene; V was cut back by 0 bases and J by 6 bases. The CDR3 here is CAWSVRQGGNSPLHF. CDR3 DNA sequence: TGTGCCTGGAGTGTACGACAGGGCGGTAATTCACCCCTCCACTTT. The variable domain in full, completed from reference TRBV30 and TRBJ1-6, reads SQTIHQWPATLVQPVGSPLSLECTVEGTSNPNLYWYRQAAGRGLQLLFYSVGIGQISSEVPQNLSASRPQDRQFILSSKKLLLSDSGFYLCAWSVRQGGNSPLHFGNGTRLTVT.

This chain connects TRBV4-1 to TRBJ2-7; D remains unclear. Trimming removed 1 base from V and 1 base from J, with 5 bases in between. Germline CDR1 reads MGHRA; CDR2 reads YSYEKL. The CDR3 sequence is 13 residues long. The CDR3 region is CASSQGVSYEQYF. The DNA for the CDR3 is TGCGCCAGCAGCCAAGGAGTTTCCTACGAGCAGTACTTC.

The genes are TRBV9 and TRBJ2-7; D uncertain. Trimming removed 2 bases at V and 6 bases at J, with 21 bases between. The CDR3 contains 16 residues. From germline, CDR1 is SGDLS and CDR2 YYNGEE. The CDR3 DNA reads as TGTGCCAGCAGCGTGGCCCACGCAGACCTACTACGCGAGCAGTACTTC. Its translation: CASSVAHADLLREQYF.

The rearrangement links TRBV5-8 to TRBJ2-7; 10 nucleotides agree with TRBD2. V gave up 2 bases and J gave up 5 bases; unmatched junction bases: 7. CDR1 is SGHTS, CDR2 YDEGEE, per germline. CDR3 size: 15 residues. The CDR3 coding sequence is TGTGCCAGCAGCTTAAAGCGGGGGGGCTTCGACGAGCAGTACTTC. Residues: CASSLKRGGFDEQYF.

The gene calls are TRBV19 and TRBJ1-2, with D tentatively TRBD1 (6 bases). The CDR3 has 13 residues. V lost 5 bases, J lost 3 bases, and 10 bases lay in between. CDR1 and CDR2 from the germline V gene are LNHDA and SQIVND (reference sequence). CDR3 sequence (DNA): TGTGCCAGTAGTCAGGGGCTGGACTATGGCTACACCTTC. The encoded protein is CASSQGLDYGYTF.

The chain couples TRBV4-2 to TRBJ2-1, with 12 bases lining up with TRBD2. This CDR3 has 16 amino acids. Germline V CDR1 and CDR2: LGHNA, YNFKEQ. Losses at the gene ends were 1 base for V and 6 bases for J; bases not matched to a gene: 4. CDR3 DNA sequence: TGTGCCAGCAGCCAAGGGGAGGGACTAGCGGGCAATGAGCAGTTCTTC. This translates into CASSQGEGLAGNEQFF.

As DNA, the CDR3 is TGTGCCAGCAGCCCACCCAAGCGGGGGGGAACAGATACGCAGTATTTT. Amino acid sequence: CASSPPKRGGTDTQYF. This chain connects TRBV21-1 to TRBJ2-3; TRBD2 reflects the table's D call only, with no check against the DNA. TRBV21-1 has pseudogene status. CDR3 length: 16 amino acids.

V and J are TRBV12-5 and TRBJ2-7; D may be TRBD1 (5 bases). V lost 0 bases, J lost 1 base, and 19 bases lay in between. CDR1 LGHNT and CDR2 FRNRAP come from the germline V gene. The CDR3 runs to 18 residues. CDR3 sequence (DNA): TGTGCTAGTGGTTTGGTACTTGGACACACTCCGAAGTCCTACGAGCAGTACTTC. The encoded protein is CASGLVLGHTPKSYEQYF. Complete variable domain (other parts from reference TRBV12-5 and TRBJ2-7): DARVTQTPRHKVTEMGQEVTMRCQPILGHNTVFWYRQTMMQGLELLAYFRNRAPLDDSGMPKDRFSAEMPDATLATLKIQPSEPRDSAVYFCASGLVLGHTPKSYEQYFGPGTRLTVT.

This clone showed up just once. The gene calls are TRBV27 and TRBJ2-5; D ambiguous. Trimming left V 5 bases short and J 1 base short, with 8 bases between. Germline V lookup: CDR1 MNHEY, CDR2 SMNVEV (reference sequence). The CDR3 covers 13 residues. For the CDR3, the DNA is TGTGCCAGCAGTACCCAACTCCAAGAGACCCAGTACTTC. Translation: CASSTQLQETQYF.

V usage is TRBV27 and J usage is TRBJ2-1; tentative D call: TRBD1 (7 bases). Between the trimmed V and J ends, which lost 4 bases and 4 bases, there was a span of 17 bases. This CDR3 has 16 residues. Looked up from germline, CDR1 is MNHEY and CDR2 is SMNVEV (reference sequence). CDR3 protein: CASSSEGGTVYNEQFF. As DNA, the CDR3 is TGTGCCAGCAGTTCCGAAGGCGGGACAGTTTACAATGAGCAGTTCTTC.

This rearrangement joins TRBV4-3 to TRBJ2-7; D is undetermined. Germline-derived CDR1 and CDR2 are LGHNA and YSLEER. The CDR3 runs to 13 residues. V was cut by 5 bases and J by 3 bases, with 11 bases left in between. This chain's CDR3 is CASSNLDGYEQYF. DNA for the CDR3: TGCGCCAGCAGCAACCTGGACGGCTACGAGCAGTACTTC.

The chain combines TRBV7-2 with TRBJ1-1; D unresolved. Germline V gene sequence: CDR1 SGHTA, CDR2 FQGNSA. Trimming pared 4 bases from V and 7 bases from J, leaving 7 bases between. This CDR3 has 11 amino acids. The CDR3 region is CASSYESEAFF. In DNA, the CDR3 is TGTGCCAGCAGCTACGAGAGTGAAGCTTTCTTT.

This chain joins TRBV9 and TRBJ2-7, with D hard to call. The CDR3 is 13 amino acids. Per the germline V gene, CDR1 is SGDLS and CDR2 is YYNGEE. V was clipped by 4 bases and J by 5 bases, with 13 bases between them. The CDR3 spells CASSPSGGNEQYF. The CDR3 coding sequence is TGTGCCAGCAGCCCCTCCGGTGGTAACGAGCAGTACTTC.

This chain joins TRBV5-6 and TRBJ2-7; the match to TRBD1 covers 8 bases. The germline CDR1 and CDR2 sequences are SGHDT and YYEEEE. The CDR3 loop spans 13 amino acids. Trimming cost V 4 bases and J 1 base; bases outside gene matches: 1. The CDR3 sequence is CASSRTGSYEQYF. CDR3 coding DNA: TGTGCCAGCAGCCGGACAGGGTCCTACGAGCAGTACTTC.

The chain employs TRBV12-5 and TRBJ1-2; unclear D gene. This CDR3 contains 11 residues. The germline CDR1 and CDR2 sequences are LGHNT and FRNRAP. Trimming took 2 bases from V and 10 from J, leaving 8 bases between them. The CDR3 region is CASGLLSHYTF. CDR3 DNA: TGTGCTAGTGGTTTGTTAAGTCACTACACCTTC.